The following is a T cell receptor beta chain sequence with its context. Antigen unknown. Each CDR3 protein gets one entry after TCRdb re-called the 5' RACE reads with MiXCR. The sample holds roughly 620,000 distinct CDR3 sequences, roughly 18% seen once. The J segment lost 2 bases and the V segment lost 5 bases, leaving 3 bases of the junction unmatched. Germline V CDR1 and CDR2: MNHEY, SVGAGI. The CDR3 loop spans 14 amino acids. The sample is drawn from a study of T-cell memory formation after mild COVID-19. Study-wide findings and caveats: Of the contracting clones, CD4+ ones lay mainly in CM and EM, and CD8+ ones in EMRA. The appearance of some responding clones in pre-infection memory suggested that cross-reactive memory joined.

This rearrangement joins TRBV6-5 to TRBJ1-2, with 9 positions matching TRBD1. What was sequenced was PBMCs or a T cell subset sorted from them (not recorded which). The sequence derives from an adult woman who had mild COVID-19 (a few samples of this study predate the infection). Cell type and time point are not known. The CDR3 DNA sequence: TGTGCCAGCAGTGGGGGACAGGGCAACTATGGCTACACCTTC. Translated, it gives CASSGGQGNYGYTF.